The clone carrying this T cell receptor beta chain was detected only a few times. These data are taken from a study of CD8+ T cells in alopecia areata. Germline CDR1 and CDR2: LGHNA and YSLEER. CDR3 length: 16 amino acids. Trimming cost V 0 bases and J 4 bases, with 16 bases left between them. Following RNA extraction, reverse transcription yielded cDNA that acted as the sequencing template. Clones were read by immunoSEQ multiplex PCR, and TCRdb kept only the in-frame ones, dropping some. The sample lists 50,000 to 70,000 clones; around 40% were seen once. The chain employs TRBV4-3 and TRBJ2-7; maybe TRBD2 (6 bases). This TCR came from a human donor with alopecia areata. The sequenced sample consisted of NKG2D-low CD8+ T cells sorted from blood. The CDR3 protein is CASSQETGTLTYEQYF. The CDR3 DNA reads as TGCGCCAGCAGCCAAGAGACCGGGACTTTGACGTACGAGCAGTACTTC.